In its sample, the clone carrying this TCR beta chain was seen once. Its antigen is still unknown. The junction and the germline gene differ at one end; a read error may be behind it. It was with a sample-barcoded 5' primer and a J-beta primer mix that a second PCR of about 7 to 12 cycles was run. Through a template-switch adaptor with 12 random nucleotides, each cDNA molecule received a tag. TCRdb itself ran the 5' RACE reads through MiXCR, one entry per CDR3 protein. Of around 800,000 distinct CDR3 sequences listed, 44% are singletons. The V gene's germline CDR1 is LGHNA and CDR2 YSLEER. The length of the CDR3 is 15 residues. This sample is part of a study of blood T cells in healthy people across ages. Individuals who donated were healthy Caucasians from Russia aged about 6 to 100. Study-level points and caveats: Naive CD4+ cell counts and diversity both ran higher in long-lived than in aged donors. Estimated diversity that came from one million T cells was considered an underestimate.

The sequencing input was blood. V is TRBV4-3 and J is TRBJ2-6, with D perhaps TRBD2 (6 bases). The source of this sequence is a man in his 60s in good health. CDR3 nucleotide sequence: TGCGCCAGCAGCCCCCCATTTGGGGGGACCAACGTCCCGACTTTC. It translates to CASSPPFGGTNVPTF.